The TCR beta chain described here comes from a study of blood T cell repertoires in COVID-19. Study-wide background: Whether acute or convalescent, the COVID-19 samples came from the United States, Italy and Spain. The analysed material was cDNA or gDNA that came from T cells, B-cell-depleted T cells, or PBMCs.

Profiling relied on immunoSEQ multiplex PCR, and the TCRdb table lists in-frame clones only, not all of them. The sample consists of hundreds of thousands of clones, roughly 85% of them appearing once. In its sample, this clone was seen once. The CDR3 contains 13 residues. V trimming: 5 bases; J trimming: 5 bases; junction bases outside the gene matches: 5. In germline, CDR1 is SGHTA, CDR2 FQGNSA. Sequencing was performed on peripheral blood. The chain combines TRBV7-2 with TRBJ2-7, with TRBD2 identical over 8 bases. The TCR comes from a young man with active or convalescent COVID-19. CDR3 in DNA: TGTGCCAGCAGCACACGGACTAGCCACGAGCAGTACTTC. Translated: CASSTRTSHEQYF. The complete variable domain, with remaining parts taken from reference TRBV7-2 and TRBJ2-7, reads GAGVSQSPSNKVTEKGKDVELRCDPISGHTALYWYRQSLGQGLEFLIYFQGNSAPDKSGLPSDRFSAERTGGSVSTLTIQRTQQEDSAVYLCASSTRTSHEQYFGPGTRLTVT.